Below are 20 T cell receptor beta chains sequenced from a single sample in a study of blood T cells in healthy people across ages. Primed by a sample-barcoded 5' primer and a J-beta primer mix, a second PCR proceeded for 7 to 11 cycles. MiXCR was run by TCRdb on the 5' RACE reads, yielding one entry per CDR3 protein. The table records about 540,000 distinct CDR3 sequences, approximately 25% of them present only once. These data also formed part of another study, on T cells of mothers and their children.

Sample: blood. The receptors come from a boy aged 5-17 years in good health.

This clonotype occurred once. The genes are TRBV13 and TRBJ2-1; the match to TRBD2 covers 12 bases. The CDR3 has 17 residues. Germline loops: CDR1 PRHDT, CDR2 FYEKMQ (reference sequence). The V segment lost 4 bases and the J segment 5 bases; nucleotides outside the gene matches: 9. CDR3 DNA sequence: TGTGCCAGCAGCTCTAGACTAGCGGGAGCTCTGGACAATGAGCAGTTCTTC. Encoded protein: CASSSRLAGALDNEQFF.

This clonotype has ten or more counts. Here the CDR3 DNA reads TGCAGTGCTAGCGGAGCGGGAGGGGCAGATACGCAGTATTTT. Protein sequence: CSASGAGGADTQYF. The chain couples TRBV20-1 to TRBJ2-3, with TRBD2 identical over 10 bases. The CDR3 covers 14 residues. V was clipped by 3 bases and J by 4 bases; unmatched bases: 4. Germline CDR1 is DFQATT and CDR2 is SNEGSKA (reference sequence).

CDR3 sequence reads: CASSLTEETQYF. The CDR3 DNA follows: TGTGCCAGCAGCCTGACAGAAGAGACCCAGTACTTC. V is TRBV28 and J is TRBJ2-5; TRBD1 might be the D (5 bases). V lost 6 bases to trimming and J lost 3 bases, with 8 bases between them. CDR1 is MDHEN, CDR2 SYDVKM, per germline. The CDR3 contains 12 residues.

This clonotype has more than one count but fewer than ten. This rearrangement joins TRBV19 to TRBJ2-1; maybe TRBD1 (5 bases). Germline V gene lookup returns CDR1 LNHDA and CDR2 SQIVND (reference sequence). Trimming took off 5 bases at V and 1 base at J, with 15 bases between the two ends. This CDR3 region has 16 residues. The CDR3 loop reads CASSFSQGSSYNEQFF. In nucleotides, the CDR3 is TGTGCCAGTAGTTTTTCCCAGGGATCTTCCTACAATGAGCAGTTCTTC.

This clonotype has at least ten counts. The rearrangement links TRBV20-1 to TRBJ2-7; TRBD2 is a possible D gene (5 bases). From germline, CDR1 is DFQATT and CDR2 SNEGSKA (reference sequence). The V end was cut by 7 bases, the J end by 5 bases, with 21 bases between. The CDR3 is 14 residues long. The CDR3 reads CSDASLAGIDEQYF. CDR3 coding DNA: TGCAGTGACGCGAGCCTAGCTGGGATCGACGAGCAGTACTTC.

V is TRBV6-5 and J is TRBJ1-6; weak D call: TRBD1 (5 bases). V was clipped by 6 bases and J by 14 bases, with 20 bases between them. This CDR3 is built from 14 residues. Germline CDR1 reads MNHEY; CDR2 reads SVGAGI. The CDR3: CASRGLQGLEALHF. The CDR3 DNA follows: TGTGCCAGCAGGGGCCTTCAGGGACTGGAGGCCCTCCACTTT.

This sequence joins TRBV12-3 or TRBV12-4 and TRBJ2-6, with D possibly being TRBD1 (6 bases). V was clipped by 8 bases and J by 0 bases, with 17 bases between them. The length of the CDR3 is 17 residues. The CDR3 nucleotides read TGTGCCAGCTTCGACAGGTATCCAAACTCTGGGGCCAACGTCCTGACTTTC. Its protein product is CASFDRYPNSGANVLTF.

There are a few counts of this clonotype. V gene TRBV29-1 combines with J gene TRBJ1-2; D uncertain. V shed 0 bases and J shed 5 bases, with 7 bases lying between them. Per germline, CDR1 SQVTM and CDR2 ANQGSEA. The length of the CDR3 is 12 residues. The CDR3 nucleotides read TGCAGCGTTGAAGATCCGTCTTATGGCTACACCTTC. Its protein is CSVEDPSYGYTF.

The chain is built from TRBV7-2 and TRBJ2-3, with D perhaps given as TRBD1 or TRBD2 (6 bases each). The CDR3 contains 17 residues. V was trimmed by 1 base and J by 1 base, leaving 15 bases between them. Germline CDR1 SGHTA, CDR2 FQGNSA. Here the CDR3 DNA reads TGTGCCAGCAGCTTAGTGTCGGGGGCCTCAGGCACAGATACGCAGTATTTT. Amino acid sequence: CASSLVSGASGTDTQYF.

Worth noting for this clonotype: This may be a read error: a much more frequent sequence differs by one nucleotide. The rearrangement uses TRBV28 and TRBJ2-7; D is ambiguous. The CDR3 runs 12 residues. Looked up from germline, CDR1 is MDHEN and CDR2 is SYDVKM. The CDR3 loop is CASSLSRTQQHF. The CDR3 region has the DNA TGTGCCAGCAGTTTATCCCGGACGCAACAGCACTTC.

The chain carries TRBV10-3 and TRBJ1-2; D remains unclear. The V and J ends lost 3 bases and 3 bases respectively, with 11 bases between them. Germline CDR1 is ENHRY and CDR2 is SYGVKD. The CDR3 consists of 14 residues. CDR3 sequence: CAISDPRFYYGYTF. In nucleotides, the CDR3 is TGTGCCATCAGTGACCCCCGATTCTACTATGGCTACACCTTC.

This clonotype has a handful of counts. V gene TRBV2 combines with J gene TRBJ1-4; possibly TRBD1 for D (6 bases). In germline, CDR1 is SNHLY, CDR2 FYNNEI. The CDR3 spans 15 residues. Trimming removed 10 bases from V and 0 bases from J, with 15 bases in between. The CDR3 coding sequence is TGTGCCACCCGTCGTGGGGGGCCAACTAATGAAAAACTGTTTTTT. This codes for CATRRGGPTNEKLFF.

The table lists this clonotype with many counts. This chain connects TRBV29-1 to TRBJ2-7; 7 bases match TRBD2. The germline V gene has CDR1 SQVTM and CDR2 ANQGSEA. The V segment lost 7 bases and the J segment 3 bases; nucleotides outside the gene matches: 9. The CDR3 extends over 13 amino acids. The CDR3 protein is CSAVGSGNYEQYF. The CDR3 DNA is TGCAGCGCCGTCGGCAGCGGGAACTACGAGCAGTACTTC.

This clonotype was observed a handful of times. The rearrangement links TRBV5-1 to TRBJ1-2; D is ambiguous. Deletions cut 0 bases from V and 5 bases from J, with 17 bases between. The CDR3 totals 16 residues. CDR1 SGHRS and CDR2 YFSETQ come from the germline V gene. CDR3 sequence reads: CASSLEFPGVEYGYTF. CDR3 coding DNA: TGCGCCAGCAGCTTGGAGTTCCCCGGCGTAGAATATGGCTACACCTTC.

V and J are TRBV14 and TRBJ2-2; D gene uncertain. Looked up from germline, CDR1 is SGHDN and CDR2 is FVKESK. This CDR3 spans 16 amino acids. V was clipped by 4 bases and J by 0 bases, with 12 bases between them. The DNA for the CDR3 is TGTGCCAGCAGCCTTCACATTGACGCGAACACCGGGGAGCTGTTTTTT. Its translation is CASSLHIDANTGELFF.

This clonotype was counted ten times or more. The J gene is TRBJ2-5, the V gene TRBV7-9, with 9 nucleotides matching TRBD1. Gene TRBJ2-7 matches the end of the DNA better, so the J call may be wrong. This CDR3 region has 14 residues. Germline CDR1 SEHNR, CDR2 FQNEAQ (reference sequence). CDR3: CASSRTGVSYEQYF. The CDR3 DNA sequence: TGTGCCAGCAGCAGGACAGGGGTCAGCTACGAGCAGTACTTC.

This clonotype was detected a few times. The rearrangement uses TRBV4-1 and TRBJ2-6; TRBD2 matches at 11 bases. Germline loops: CDR1 MGHRA, CDR2 YSYEKL. V trimming: 1 base; J trimming: 1 base; junction bases outside the gene matches: 12. This CDR3 region has 21 residues. The CDR3 DNA is TGCGCCAGCAGCCAAGTAATCATTAGGGGACTAGCGGCTTCTGGGGCCAACGTCCTGACTTTC. Translation: CASSQVIIRGLAASGANVLTF.

The chain combines TRBV19 with TRBJ2-2; TRBD1 agrees at 9 bases. The V gene end was trimmed by 6 bases and the J gene end by 5 bases; junction bases not matched to a gene: 7. The germline V gene encodes CDR1 LNHDA and CDR2 SQIVND (reference sequence). The CDR3 consists of 15 residues. The CDR3 nucleotides read TGTGCCAGTAGCCACAGGGGGCCGAGAACCGGGGAGCTGTTTTTT. Amino acids: CASSHRGPRTGELFF.

The V gene is TRBV7-2, the J gene TRBJ1-4; D not resolved. Germline CDR1 reads SGHTA; CDR2 reads FQGNSA. The CDR3 runs to 16 residues. V lost 1 base and J lost 0, with 9 bases in between. The CDR3 DNA follows: TGTGCCAGCAGCTTAGGCCGGACTGCAACTAATGAAAAACTGTTTTTT. Translated: CASSLGRTATNEKLFF.

This clonotype was seen a handful of times. The J gene is TRBJ1-3, the V gene TRBV4-2; D call uncertain. The germline CDR1 and CDR2 sequences are LGHNA and YNFKEQ. The CDR3 spans 15 residues. V lost 2 bases and J lost 0, with 8 bases in between. This chain's CDR3 is CASSQTGLSGNTIYF. CDR3 DNA sequence: TGTGCCAGCAGCCAAACCGGGCTCTCTGGAAACACCATATATTTT.